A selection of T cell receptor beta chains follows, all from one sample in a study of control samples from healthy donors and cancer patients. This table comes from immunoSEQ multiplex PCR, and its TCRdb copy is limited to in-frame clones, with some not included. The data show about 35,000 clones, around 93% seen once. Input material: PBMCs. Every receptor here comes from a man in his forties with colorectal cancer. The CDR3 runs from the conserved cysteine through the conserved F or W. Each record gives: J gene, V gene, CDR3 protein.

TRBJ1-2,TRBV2,CASRERDRRNYGYTF
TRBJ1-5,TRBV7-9,CASSLTADPNQPQHF
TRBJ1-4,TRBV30,CAWSGDHNEKLFF
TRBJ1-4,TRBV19,CASSLWDPRGKLFF
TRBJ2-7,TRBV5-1,CASSPRLSSYEQYF
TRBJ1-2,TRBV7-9,CASSLNSFNYGYTF
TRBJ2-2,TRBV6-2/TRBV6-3,CASSYYWTSGVGTGELFF
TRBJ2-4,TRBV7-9,CASSLQRGAGIQYF
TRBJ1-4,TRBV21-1,CASSKPEKLFF
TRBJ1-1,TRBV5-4,CASSPRTGFTTEAFF
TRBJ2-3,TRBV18,CASSPRGGLATDTQYF
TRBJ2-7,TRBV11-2,CASSLGTGSYEQYF
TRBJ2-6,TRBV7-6,CASSLAPGISGANVLTF
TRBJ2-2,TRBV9,CASSVTPDTGELFF
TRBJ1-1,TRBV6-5,CASSYSIRDTEAFF
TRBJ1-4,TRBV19,CASSAGTVAEKLFF
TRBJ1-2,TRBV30,CAWDRGRATTFDGYTF
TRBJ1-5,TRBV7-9,CASSPVDQPQHF
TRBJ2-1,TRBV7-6,CASSSPAARGYNEQFF
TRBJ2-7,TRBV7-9,CASSRGLAGSSYEQYF
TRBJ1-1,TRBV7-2,CASSLSMNTEAFF
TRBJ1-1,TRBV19,CASSIGGQGRNTEAFF
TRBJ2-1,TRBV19,CASSISGGGYAEQFF
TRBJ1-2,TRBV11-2,CASSSPRGPGGYTF
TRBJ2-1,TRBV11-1,CASSLASMDEQFF
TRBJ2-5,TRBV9,CASSRRLQETQYF
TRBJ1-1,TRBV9,CASSGYRGHTEAFF
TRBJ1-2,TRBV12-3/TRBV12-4,CASSLVGAGSYTF
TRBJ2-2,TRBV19,CASSPRTGGTGELFF
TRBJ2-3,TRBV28,CASSTLSIPSPQYF
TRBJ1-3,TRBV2,CATTASGAVGNTIYF
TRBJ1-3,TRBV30,CAWRPLTSSGNTIYF
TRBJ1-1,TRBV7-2,CASSSRQGGSAFF
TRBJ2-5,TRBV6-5,CASSYRQSARGTQYF
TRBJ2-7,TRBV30,CAWTGQGSLHSPYEQYF
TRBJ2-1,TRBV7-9,CASSTGTAYYNEQFF
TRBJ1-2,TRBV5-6,CASSFRDRVNYGYTF
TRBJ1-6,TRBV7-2,CASSLHRDQYSPLHF
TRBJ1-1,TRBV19,CASSFWTEAFF
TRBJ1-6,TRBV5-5,CASSPERWGISPLHF
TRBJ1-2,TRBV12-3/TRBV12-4,CASSRDVYTF
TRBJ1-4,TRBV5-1,CASRGTASPEKLFF
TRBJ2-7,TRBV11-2,CASSPAGSAYEQYF
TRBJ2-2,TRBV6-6,CASSLDTYSNTGELFF
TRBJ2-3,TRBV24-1,CATSDRKQGGKWTDTQYF
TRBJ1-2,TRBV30,CAWSSSPLRLYTF
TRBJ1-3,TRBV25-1,CASSDPGGTGNTIYF
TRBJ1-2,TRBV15,CATSNQGASGYTF